Listed below are T cell receptor beta chains from one sample, sequenced in a study of shared clonotypes between healthy human individuals. Clones were sequenced by immunoSEQ multiplex PCR, and TCRdb holds only the in-frame ones, with some missing. The repertoire consists of fewer than 2.5 million clones, with over 85% occurring once and the leading ten covering about 0.38%. The sequenced material came from naive CD4+ T cells from PBMCs. The receptors stem from a man younger than 30 in good health. Some clones in this sample may be carry-over from other donors' samples. Each CDR3 is given with its conserved first and last residue. The D gene is left open where the match is weak. Some rows mark clone size as missing; the rest say once, few, many or name a class of expanded clone.

abundance: .
len: 16
v_gene: TRBV11-2
d_gene: .
j_gene: TRBJ2-1
CDR3nt: TGTGCCAGCAGCTTAGTTTTGGGCCTTTCCTACAATGAGCAGTTCTTC
CDR3aa: CASSLVLGLSYNEQFF

abundance: .
len: 16
v_gene: TRBV10-3
d_gene: .
j_gene: TRBJ2-2
CDR3nt: TGTGCCATCAGTGAGTCGAGGGACCTAAGGGCCGGGGAGCTGTTTTTT
CDR3aa: CAISESRDLRAGELFF

abundance: .
len: 14
v_gene: TRBV30
d_gene: .
j_gene: TRBJ1-2
CDR3nt: TGTGCCTGGGGGTGGAGCCCGGTCCTCTATGGCTACACCTTC
CDR3aa: CAWGWSPVLYGYTF

abundance: .
len: 14
v_gene: TRBV5-1
d_gene: .
j_gene: TRBJ1-2
CDR3nt: TGCGCCAGCAGCTTGGAGCTGCAGGGAAATGGCTACACCTTC
CDR3aa: CASSLELQGNGYTF

abundance: once
len: 14
v_gene: TRBV27
d_gene: .
j_gene: TRBJ1-5
CDR3nt: TGTGCCAGCAGTGCCCACGGTGGGGGGCAGCCCCAGCATTTT
CDR3aa: CASSAHGGGQPQHF

abundance: .
len: 15
v_gene: TRBV19
d_gene: .
j_gene: TRBJ1-4
CDR3nt: TGTGCCAGTAGTCGGAAAGGAGGAGTCAATGAAAAACTGTTTTTT
CDR3aa: CASSRKGGVNEKLFF

abundance: .
len: 17
v_gene: TRBV29-1
d_gene: TRBD1
j_gene: TRBJ1-3
CDR3nt: TGCAGCGCTGCGGACAGGGGGCCCACACCCTCTGGAAACACCATATATTTT
CDR3aa: CSAADRGPTPSGNTIYF

abundance: .
len: 13
v_gene: TRBV19
d_gene: .
j_gene: TRBJ2-3
CDR3nt: TGCGCCGGACTTCCCCCCTGCACAGATACGCAGTATTTT
CDR3aa: CAGLPPCTDTQYF

abundance: .
len: 15
v_gene: TRBV27
d_gene: .
j_gene: TRBJ2-7
CDR3nt: TGTGCCAGCAGTCCCCTGCTAGGGGGGACCTACGAGCAGTACTTC
CDR3aa: CASSPLLGGTYEQYF

abundance: .
len: 12
v_gene: TRBV29-1
d_gene: .
j_gene: TRBJ2-5
CDR3nt: TGCAGCGTTGTACAGGGTGGTGAGACCCAGTACTTC
CDR3aa: CSVVQGGETQYF

abundance: few
len: 13
v_gene: TRBV30
d_gene: .
j_gene: TRBJ1-5
CDR3nt: TGTGCCTGGAGTACGGAAGGGGGTCAGCCCCAGCATTTT
CDR3aa: CAWSTEGGQPQHF

abundance: .
len: 17
v_gene: TRBV5-4
d_gene: TRBD1
j_gene: TRBJ1-1
CDR3nt: TGTGCCAGCAGTCAAGGACAGGTGAGGGTGTTGGACACTGAAGCTTTCTTT
CDR3aa: CASSQGQVRVLDTEAFF

abundance: .
len: 14
v_gene: TRBV21-1
d_gene: .
j_gene: TRBJ1-2
CDR3nt: TGTGCCAGCAGCAAAAGAAACGGATCAAATGGCTACACCTTC
CDR3aa: CASSKRNGSNGYTF

abundance: .
len: 13
v_gene: TRBV19
d_gene: .
j_gene: TRBJ1-2
CDR3nt: TGTGCCAGTAGTCGAATCCAGGATTCTGGCTACACCTTC
CDR3aa: CASSRIQDSGYTF

abundance: .
len: 13
v_gene: TRBV30
d_gene: TRBD1
j_gene: TRBJ1-2
CDR3nt: TGTGCCTGTTTTAGACAGGGGGTATATGGCTACACCTTC
CDR3aa: CACFRQGVYGYTF

abundance: .
len: 14
v_gene: TRBV6-6
d_gene: .
j_gene: TRBJ2-5
CDR3nt: TGTGCCACGGGGACTGACTTTGCTGTGGAGACCCAGTACTTC
CDR3aa: CATGTDFAVETQYF

abundance: .
len: 14
v_gene: TRBV9
d_gene: .
j_gene: TRBJ1-2
CDR3nt: TGTGCCAGCAGCGTAGACGCAGGGAACTATGGCTACACCTTC
CDR3aa: CASSVDAGNYGYTF

abundance: .
len: 14
v_gene: TRBV5-1
d_gene: .
j_gene: TRBJ2-1
CDR3nt: TGCGCCAGCAGCTTGTGGGCCGGCCCTGGTGAGCAGTTCTTC
CDR3aa: CASSLWAGPGEQFF

abundance: .
len: 14
v_gene: TRBV2
d_gene: TRBD2
j_gene: TRBJ2-3
CDR3nt: TGTGCCAGCAGCCGGACTAGCGGCTCAGATACGCAGTATTTT
CDR3aa: CASSRTSGSDTQYF

abundance: .
len: 12
v_gene: TRBV27
d_gene: .
j_gene: TRBJ1-5
CDR3nt: TGTGCCAGCAGTTCTGGACGACAGCCCCAGCATTTT
CDR3aa: CASSSGRQPQHF

abundance: .
len: 13
v_gene: TRBV29-1
d_gene: .
j_gene: TRBJ2-5
CDR3nt: TGCAGCGTTGCACTTAGCCGACGAGAGACCCAGTACTTC
CDR3aa: CSVALSRRETQYF

abundance: .
len: 13
v_gene: TRBV2
d_gene: TRBD2
j_gene: TRBJ2-4
CDR3nt: TGTGCCAGCAGGGACGGGAGCGGGAGGGCCGTGTACTTC
CDR3aa: CASRDGSGRAVYF

abundance: .
len: 14
v_gene: TRBV7-7
d_gene: TRBD2
j_gene: TRBJ2-5
CDR3nt: TGTGCCAGCAGGGCTAGCGGTCCACAAGAGACCCAGTACTTC
CDR3aa: CASRASGPQETQYF

abundance: .
len: 13
v_gene: TRBV7-3
d_gene: .
j_gene: TRBJ2-1
CDR3nt: TGTGCCAGCCAGGGGAACGCGTACAATGAGCAGTTCTTC
CDR3aa: CASQGNAYNEQFF

abundance: .
len: 14
v_gene: TRBV5-1
d_gene: .
j_gene: TRBJ2-7
CDR3nt: TGCGCCAGCAGCTTAGGGGCGGTTCGCTACGAGCAGTACTTC
CDR3aa: CASSLGAVRYEQYF

abundance: .
len: 14
v_gene: TRBV5-6
d_gene: .
j_gene: TRBJ2-1
CDR3nt: TGTGCCAGCAGCTTGGCCTCAGGGGACAATGAGCAGTTCTTC
CDR3aa: CASSLASGDNEQFF

abundance: .
len: 13
v_gene: TRBV6-5
d_gene: .
j_gene: TRBJ2-7
CDR3nt: TGTGCCAGCAGAAGGGCAGGGTCGGGCGGGCAGTACTTC
CDR3aa: CASRRAGSGGQYF

abundance: once
len: 11
v_gene: TRBV7-8
d_gene: .
j_gene: TRBJ2-1
CDR3nt: TGTGCCAGCAGCCAGGGACCAGAGCAGTTCTTC
CDR3aa: CASSQGPEQFF

abundance: .
len: 15
v_gene: TRBV5-1
d_gene: TRBD1
j_gene: TRBJ1-5
CDR3nt: TGCGCCAGCAGCTGGACAGGGGGCGCGGATCAGCCCCAGCATTTT
CDR3aa: CASSWTGGADQPQHF

abundance: .
len: 14
v_gene: TRBV4-1
d_gene: .
j_gene: TRBJ1-2
CDR3nt: TGCGCCAGCAGCCAAGTTTCCAGTCCGGGGGGCTACACCTTC
CDR3aa: CASSQVSSPGGYTF

abundance: once
len: 15
v_gene: TRBV27
d_gene: .
j_gene: TRBJ1-1
CDR3nt: TGTGCCAGCAGTCCGGGACTACCCGAACAGTCTGAAGCTTTCTTT
CDR3aa: CASSPGLPEQSEAFF

abundance: .
len: 17
v_gene: TRBV6-1
d_gene: TRBD2
j_gene: TRBJ2-5
CDR3nt: TGTGCCAGCAGTGTCTCCGTAGAAGTAGCGGGACAAGAGACCCAGTACTTC
CDR3aa: CASSVSVEVAGQETQYF

abundance: once
len: 17
v_gene: TRBV5-3
d_gene: TRBD1
j_gene: TRBJ1-1
CDR3nt: TGTGCCAGAAGCATTCCACGGGACAGGGGCGCGGACACTGAAGCTTTCTTT
CDR3aa: CARSIPRDRGADTEAFF

abundance: .
len: 12
v_gene: TRBV7-2
d_gene: .
j_gene: TRBJ2-1
CDR3nt: TGTGCCAGCAGACTCGGGCGGAATGAGCAGTTCTTC
CDR3aa: CASRLGRNEQFF

abundance: .
len: 12
v_gene: TRBV10-3
d_gene: .
j_gene: TRBJ2-1
CDR3nt: TGTGCCATCAGTGAGTCCAGGGAAGAGCAGTTCTTC
CDR3aa: CAISESREEQFF

abundance: .
len: 13
v_gene: TRBV7-3
d_gene: .
j_gene: TRBJ2-7
CDR3nt: TGTGCCAGCAGCCGCGGGACTTCCTACGAGCAGTACTTC
CDR3aa: CASSRGTSYEQYF

abundance: .
len: 14
v_gene: TRBV6-5
d_gene: .
j_gene: TRBJ1-1
CDR3nt: TGTGCCAGCAGTTACTTGGGACTGGGGACTGAAGCTTTCTTT
CDR3aa: CASSYLGLGTEAFF

abundance: .
len: 12
v_gene: TRBV29-1
d_gene: .
j_gene: TRBJ1-2
CDR3nt: TGCAGCGTGGCCGACAGCGGGGGGGGCTACACCTTC
CDR3aa: CSVADSGGGYTF

abundance: .
len: 16
v_gene: TRBV5-1
d_gene: .
j_gene: TRBJ1-1
CDR3nt: TGCGCCAGCAGCTTGATGGCAGGGGAGGTGGGCACTGAAGCTTTCTTT
CDR3aa: CASSLMAGEVGTEAFF

abundance: .
len: 18
v_gene: TRBV10-1
d_gene: .
j_gene: TRBJ2-7
CDR3nt: TGCGCCAGCAGTGTTGGTTCGTCCTTCGGGGTTACGGCCTACGAGCAGTACTTC
CDR3aa: CASSVGSSFGVTAYEQYF

abundance: .
len: 14
v_gene: TRBV19
d_gene: TRBD2
j_gene: TRBJ2-7
CDR3nt: TGTGCCAGTAGTGTTCTAGCGGGAGTCCACGAGCAGTACTTC
CDR3aa: CASSVLAGVHEQYF

abundance: .
len: 17
v_gene: TRBV18
d_gene: TRBD1
j_gene: TRBJ2-4
CDR3nt: TGTGCCAGCTTGGGGACAGGGGACGTGCTAGCCAAAAACATTCAGTACTTC
CDR3aa: CASLGTGDVLAKNIQYF